This T cell receptor (beta chain) comes out of a study of T-cell memory formation after mild COVID-19. Each CDR3 protein is one row after TCRdb ran MiXCR on the 5' RACE reads. The sample consists of about 560,000 distinct CDR3 sequences, about a fifth of them appearing once. This CDR3 region has 13 residues. V dropped 7 bases and J dropped 6; count of bases not matched to a gene: 4. Germline loops: CDR1 KGHDR, CDR2 SFDVKD. Study results and limitations: CD4/CD8 balance characterized clones contracting day 15 to 85, and CD4+ skew characterized later expanders.

As for this clonotype: The target antigen is unknown.

The sample consisted of PBMCs or a T cell subset sorted from them (not recorded which). The chain combines TRBV24-1 with TRBJ1-2; 10 positions match TRBD1. The receptor was isolated from an adult woman who had mild COVID-19 (a few samples of this study predate the infection). Cell type and time point are not known. The CDR3 here is CATSRGQGDGYTF. CDR3 bases: TGTGCCACCAGCCGTGGACAGGGGGATGGCTACACCTTC.